This T cell receptor beta chain originates from a study of shared clonotypes between healthy human individuals. Only CD45RO-negative cells positively selected for CCR7 counted as naive CD8 cells, so terminally differentiated effector memory CD45RA+ cells were excluded. Several immunoSEQ 96-well plates shared each subset's DNA, each plate a replicate. Clones were sequenced by immunoSEQ multiplex PCR, and TCRdb holds only the in-frame ones, with some missing. The table shows about 2.1 million clones, with about 93% occurring only once. J was trimmed by 7 bases and V by 3 bases; bases with no gene match: 9. The length of the CDR3 is 16 residues. The germline V gene encodes CDR1 MGHRA and CDR2 YSYEKL.

The rearrangement uses TRBV4-1 and TRBJ2-1, with 10 nucleotides matching TRBD2. Material: naive CD8+ T cells from PBMCs. This TCR came from a man between 18 and 29 years old in good health. Some clones in this sample may be carry-over from other donors' samples. The CDR3 DNA sequence: TGCGCCAGCAGCCAGGCCGGGACTAGCGTACTAAATGAGCAGTTCTTC. This gives the protein CASSQAGTSVLNEQFF.